Each of the 27 T cell receptor beta chains below was sequenced from the same sample in a study of T cell responses to AZD1222 COVID-19 vaccine. Produced via immunoSEQ multiplex PCR; TCRdb's table is partial and in-frame only. Of about 110,000 clones in the sample, 70% to 90% were seen once. The sequenced sample was peripheral blood, obtained on day 0 of AZD1222 vaccination. The receptor source for this set is an adult in good health.

This sequence joins TRBV7-2 and TRBJ2-3, with D possibly matching TRBD2 (6 bases). The germline V and J ends were trimmed by 6 bases and 4 bases, with 11 bases remaining between them. CDR3 size: 13 residues. Germline CDR1 is SGHTA and CDR2 is FQGNSA. CDR3 sequence: CASRATGADTQYF. CDR3 nucleotide sequence: TGTGCCAGCAGAGCTACGGGGGCAGATACGCAGTATTTT.

V is TRBV15 and J is TRBJ1-6; D uncertain. The CDR3 runs to 13 residues. V was trimmed by 4 bases and J by 10 bases, leaving 11 bases between them. Germline V gives CDR1 LNHNV, CDR2 YYDKDF (reference sequence). The chain's CDR3 is CATSKEGHSPLHF. CDR3 nucleotides: TGTGCCACCAGCAAGGAGGGCCACTCACCCCTCCACTTT.

The chain has TRBV11-3 and TRBJ2-2; a possible D gene is TRBD2 (5 bases). Germline values: CDR1 SGHNT, CDR2 YENEEA. The CDR3 loop spans 15 amino acids. Deletions cut 3 bases from V and 8 bases from J, with 16 bases between. This CDR3 is CASSFHQGSAGELFF. The CDR3 DNA reads as TGTGCCAGCAGCTTTCATCAAGGGAGTGCGGGGGAGCTGTTTTTT.

The chain uses TRBV27 and TRBJ2-1; D is unresolved. The V gene lost 2 bases and the J gene lost 8 bases, with 16 bases spanning the gap. The CDR3 has 15 residues. The V gene's germline CDR1 is MNHEY and CDR2 SMNVEV (reference sequence). CDR3 nucleotide sequence: TGTGCCAGCAGTTTAAATAATCAGGTCACGGATGAGCAGTTCTTC. Encoded protein: CASSLNNQVTDEQFF.

This chain joins TRBV7-3 and TRBJ2-4, with TRBD2 matching over 11 bases. Trimming removed 5 bases from V and 1 base from J; junction bases left unmatched: 13. Germline V gives CDR1 SGHTA, CDR2 FQGTGA. This CDR3 region has 19 residues. Here the CDR3 reads CASSPTGVAGGPAKNIQYF. The CDR3 DNA reads TGTGCCAGCAGCCCTACCGGAGTAGCGGGGGGGCCGGCCAAAAACATTCAGTACTTC.

V is TRBV21-1 and J is TRBJ2-3; the table's D gene call, TRBD1, was not cross checked with the DNA. TRBV21-1 is reported as a pseudogene. The CDR3 consists of 16 residues. CDR3 amino acids: CQGARGPRRVVDTQYF. The CDR3 DNA sequence: TGTCAAGGGGCCAGGGGTCCCCGTCGTGTAGTAGATACGCAGTATTTT.

This chain connects TRBV5-4 to TRBJ2-7, with D perhaps matching TRBD1 or TRBD2 (6 bases each). V was clipped by 0 bases and J by 4 bases, with 11 bases between them. CDR3 length: 14 amino acids. Germline values: CDR1 SGHNT, CDR2 YYREEE (reference sequence). CDR3 protein: CASSLEGDWYEQYF. DNA for the CDR3: TGTGCCAGCAGCTTGGAGGGGGACTGGTACGAGCAGTACTTC.

The genes are TRBV9 and TRBJ2-7; D may match TRBD1 or TRBD2 (5 bases each). This CDR3 spans 12 amino acids. The V gene lost 3 bases and the J gene lost 1 base, with 5 bases spanning the gap. Germline lookup yields CDR1 SGDLS and CDR2 YYNGEE. CDR3: CASSGGSYEQYV. In nucleotides, the CDR3 is TGTGCCAGCAGCGGGGGGTCCTACGAGCAGTACGTC.

This clone was seen once. The V and J genes are TRBV10-3 and TRBJ1-2, with a possible D match to TRBD1 (6 bases). Trimming took 3 bases from V and 4 from J, leaving 12 bases between them. This CDR3 is 14 amino acids long. The germline V gene encodes CDR1 ENHRY and CDR2 SYGVKD. CDR3 sequence: CAISDGRGGYGYTF. The CDR3 coding sequence is TGTGCCATCAGTGATGGTAGGGGGGGCTATGGCTACACCTTC.

This clone was counted between two and nine times. V and J are TRBV5-8 and TRBJ1-1, with D possibly matching TRBD1 (6 bases). V was shortened by 7 bases and J by 2 bases, with 15 bases between the two germline ends. Germline-derived CDR1 and CDR2 are SGHTS and YDEGEE. The CDR3 sequence is 14 residues long. This CDR3 is CASVRGGSNTEAFF. The CDR3 DNA follows: TGTGCCAGCGTACGTGGGGGCTCCAACACTGAAGCTTTCTTT.

The gene calls are TRBV5-4 and TRBJ2-1; 12 positions agree with TRBD2. V was pared by 4 bases and J by 3 bases, with 2 bases of the junction left unmatched. Germline V gene lookup returns CDR1 SGHNT and CDR2 YYREEE (reference sequence). The CDR3 length is 15 residues. The CDR3 loop reads CASSPTSGGYNEQFF. CDR3 coding DNA: TGTGCCAGCAGCCCGACTAGCGGGGGCTACAATGAGCAGTTCTTC.

The V and J genes are TRBV18 and TRBJ1-6, with 7 bases fitting TRBD1. Germline lookup yields CDR1 KGHSH and CDR2 LQKENI. The CDR3 is 15 amino acids. V shed 4 bases, J shed 9 bases, and the junction held 9 bases outside the gene matches. CDR3 protein: CASSRDSPTLSPLHF. In nucleotides, the CDR3 is TGTGCCAGCTCACGGGACAGTCCTACTCTTTCACCCCTCCACTTT.

CDR3 coding DNA: TGTGCCAGCAGCCCCGGGCAGGGGAGACAGCCCCAGCATTTT. Encoded protein: CASSPGQGRQPQHF. The V and J genes are TRBV2 and TRBJ1-5; D may be TRBD1 (6 bases). The CDR3 has 14 amino acids. Trimming stripped 6 bases from V and 7 bases from J, with 16 bases between. Germline CDR1 and CDR2: SNHLY and FYNNEI.

The chain has TRBV6-5 and TRBJ1-4, with a tentative D call TRBD1 (5 bases). The germline CDR1 and CDR2 sequences are MNHEY and SVGAGI. Trimming took 0 bases from V and 6 from J, leaving 8 bases between them. There are 14 residues in the CDR3. The CDR3 nucleotides are TGTGCCAGCAGTTACTCGGGGCGTCATGAAAAACTGTTTTTT. It specifies CASSYSGRHEKLFF.

The V and J genes are TRBV7-3 and TRBJ2-3; 8 bases fit TRBD2. V shed 5 bases, J shed 0 bases, and the junction held 10 bases outside the gene matches. CDR3 size: 17 residues. Germline-derived CDR1 and CDR2 are SGHTA and FQGTGA. The CDR3 region has the DNA TGTGCCAGCAGCCGCCCCTTAACGGGGGGGAGCACAGATACGCAGTATTTT. It is translated as CASSRPLTGGSTDTQYF.

The CDR3 loop is CASSLAGSRGYTF. In nucleotides, the CDR3 is TGCGCCAGCAGCTTGGCTGGAAGTCGTGGCTACACCTTC. This chain uses TRBV5-1 with TRBJ1-2; no clear D. Germline CDR1 SGHRS, CDR2 YFSETQ. This CDR3 comprises 13 residues. V was trimmed by 0 bases and J by 7 bases, leaving 10 bases between them.

This clone was seen a few times. The chain uses TRBV11-3 and TRBJ2-7, with 7 bases fitting TRBD1. The CDR3 runs 13 residues. Germline CDR1 reads SGHNT; CDR2 reads YENEEA. V lost 5 bases to trimming and J lost 2 bases; unmatched junction nucleotides: 3. The CDR3 is CASSPQGAYEQYV. The CDR3, as DNA: TGTGCCAGCAGCCCCCAGGGGGCCTACGAGCAGTACGTC.

V usage is TRBV5-1 and J usage is TRBJ2-6; no firm D call. Deletions cut 1 base from V and 0 bases from J, with 8 bases between. The length of the CDR3 is 16 residues. In germline, CDR1 is SGHRS, CDR2 YFSETQ. DNA of the CDR3: TGCGCCAGCAGCTTGTGGGCAGACTCTGGGGCCAACGTCCTGACTTTC. Its protein product is CASSLWADSGANVLTF.

The chain carries TRBV13 and TRBJ2-7; D ambiguous. There are 13 residues in the CDR3. CDR1 is PRHDT, CDR2 FYEKMQ, per germline (reference sequence). V was pared by 5 bases and J by 3 bases, with 11 bases between. CDR3 sequence: CASSRIDHYEQYF. As DNA, the CDR3 is TGTGCCAGCAGCAGAATAGACCACTACGAGCAGTACTTC.

The J gene is TRBJ1-1, the V gene TRBV29-1; 7 bases fit TRBD1. Germline CDR1 is SQVTM and CDR2 is ANQGSEA. Trimming took 4 bases from V and 2 from J; bases not matched to a gene: 10. The CDR3 sequence is 15 residues long. Here the CDR3 reads CSVGVGGGGNTEAFF. The CDR3 DNA reads TGCAGCGTTGGGGTAGGGGGCGGTGGTAACACTGAAGCTTTCTTT. Full variable domain (outside the CDR3, taken from reference TRBV29-1 and TRBJ1-1): SAVISQKPSRDICQRGTSLTIQCQVDSQVTMMFWYRQQPGQSLTLIATANQGSEATYESGFVIDKFPISRPNLTFSTLTVSNMSPEDSSIYLCSVGVGGGGNTEAFFGQGTRLTVV.

The chain joins TRBV29-1 to TRBJ2-3, with 9 bases fitting TRBD1. CDR3 size: 13 residues. The V gene's germline CDR1 is SQVTM and CDR2 ANQGSEA. The ends lost 6 bases at V and 4 bases at J; junction bases unmatched: 5. DNA of the CDR3: TGCAGCGTCCCGGGACAGGGCGCAGATACGCAGTATTTT. Residues: CSVPGQGADTQYF.

The V gene is TRBV7-2, the J gene TRBJ2-5, with 7 bases that match TRBD1. The CDR3 is made up of 15 amino acids. The germline gives CDR1 SGHTA, CDR2 FQGNSA. V was pared by 2 bases and J by 2 bases, with 5 bases of the junction left unmatched. The CDR3 loop reads CASSLWGTDQETQYF. In DNA form, the CDR3 reads TGTGCCAGCAGCTTATGGGGGACAGATCAAGAGACCCAGTACTTC.

Only a few counts were recorded for this clone. The J gene is TRBJ1-6, the V gene TRBV11-3; D gene uncertain. The CDR3 contains 19 residues. Germline V gives CDR1 SGHNT, CDR2 YENEEA. The V end lost 0 bases, the J end lost 6 bases, and 21 bases lay between the germline ends. The CDR3 region has the DNA TGTGCCAGCAGCTTAGAACGTTGGGGAAGAGACCTCCGTAATTCACCCCTCCACTTT. Translating it yields CASSLERWGRDLRNSPLHF.

In its sample, this clone was seen many times. The V and J genes are TRBV27 and TRBJ2-1, with a weak D call TRBD2 (6 bases). The ends were cut back, 1 base at V and 3 bases at J, with 10 bases in the middle. The CDR3 length is 15 residues. Germline CDR1 is MNHEY and CDR2 is SMNVEV (reference sequence). The CDR3 nucleotides read TGTGCCAGCAGTTTATTTTCGGGGGTCTACAATGAGCAGTTCTTC. Its protein product is CASSLFSGVYNEQFF.

The chain has TRBV2 and TRBJ2-5; weak D call: TRBD1 (6 bases). V lost 5 bases to trimming and J lost 5 bases, with 12 bases between them. CDR1 is SNHLY and CDR2 is FYNNEI in the germline V gene. The CDR3 contains 13 residues. The CDR3 loop reads CASSIGGEETQYF. The CDR3 DNA is TGTGCCAGCAGTATAGGGGGTGAGGAGACCCAGTACTTC.

The chain is built from TRBV5-4 and TRBJ1-1; D is uncertain. Germline CDR1 reads SGHNT; CDR2 reads YYREEE (reference sequence). V lost 5 bases, J lost 2 bases, and 22 bases lay in between. CDR3 length: 17 residues. The CDR3, as DNA: TGTGCCAGCAGGGCAGGAGGACGGCCTAATGGAAACACTGAAGCTTTCTTT. It codes for CASRAGGRPNGNTEAFF. Full variable domain (remainder filled in from reference TRBV5-4 and TRBJ1-1): ETGVTQSPTHLIKTRGQQVTLRCSSQSGHNTVSWYQQALGQGPQFIFQYYREEENGRGNFPPRFSGLQFPNYSSELNVNALELDDSALYLCASRAGGRPNGNTEAFFGQGTRLTVV.

The table lists this clone with a count of one. This chain links TRBV27 with TRBJ2-7, with D tentatively TRBD2 (7 bases). CDR1 and CDR2 from the germline V gene are MNHEY and SMNVEV (reference sequence). This CDR3 spans 16 amino acids. Trimming stripped 6 bases from V and 2 bases from J, with 20 bases between. CDR3 sequence: CASSSKARGPTYEQYF. CDR3 bases: TGTGCCAGCAGCTCTAAAGCGCGGGGGCCCACCTACGAGCAGTACTTC.